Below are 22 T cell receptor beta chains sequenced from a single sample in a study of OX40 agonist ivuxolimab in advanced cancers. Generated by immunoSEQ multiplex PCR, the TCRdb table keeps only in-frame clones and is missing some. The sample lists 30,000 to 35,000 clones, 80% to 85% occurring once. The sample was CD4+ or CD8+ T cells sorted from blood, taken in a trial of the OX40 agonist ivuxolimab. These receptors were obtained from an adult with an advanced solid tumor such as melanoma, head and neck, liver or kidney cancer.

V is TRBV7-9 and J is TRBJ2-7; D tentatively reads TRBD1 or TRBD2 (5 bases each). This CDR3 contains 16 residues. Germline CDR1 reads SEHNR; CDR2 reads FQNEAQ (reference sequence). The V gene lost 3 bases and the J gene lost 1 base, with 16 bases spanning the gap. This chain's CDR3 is CASSFYGTGISYEQYF. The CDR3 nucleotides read TGTGCCAGCAGCTTCTATGGGACGGGGATATCCTACGAGCAGTACTTC.

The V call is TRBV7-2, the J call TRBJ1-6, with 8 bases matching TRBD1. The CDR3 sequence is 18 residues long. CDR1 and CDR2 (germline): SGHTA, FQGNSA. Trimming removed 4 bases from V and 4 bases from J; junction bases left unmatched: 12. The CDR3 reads CASSSQDRAALYNSPLHF. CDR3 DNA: TGTGCCAGCAGCTCCCAGGACAGGGCGGCTTTATATAATTCACCCCTCCACTTT.

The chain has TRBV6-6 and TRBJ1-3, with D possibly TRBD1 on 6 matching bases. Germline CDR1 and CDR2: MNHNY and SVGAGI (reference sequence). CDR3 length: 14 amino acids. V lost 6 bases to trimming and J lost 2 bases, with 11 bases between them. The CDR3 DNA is TGTGCCAGCAGCCTACAGGGACCTGGAAACACCATATATTTT. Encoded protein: CASSLQGPGNTIYF.

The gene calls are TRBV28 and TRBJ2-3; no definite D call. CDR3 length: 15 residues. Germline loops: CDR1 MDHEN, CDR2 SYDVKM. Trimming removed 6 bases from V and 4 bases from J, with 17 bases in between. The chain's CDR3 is CASSQPLIPPDTQYF. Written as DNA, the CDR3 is TGTGCCAGCAGCCAGCCCCTCATCCCCCCAGATACGCAGTATTTT.

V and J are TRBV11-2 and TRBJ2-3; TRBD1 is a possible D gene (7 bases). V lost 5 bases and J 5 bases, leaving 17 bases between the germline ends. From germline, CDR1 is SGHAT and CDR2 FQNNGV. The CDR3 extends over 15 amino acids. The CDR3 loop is CASSPGGGGRDTQYF. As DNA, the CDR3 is TGTGCCAGCAGCCCTGGAGGAGGGGGCAGAGATACGCAGTATTTT.

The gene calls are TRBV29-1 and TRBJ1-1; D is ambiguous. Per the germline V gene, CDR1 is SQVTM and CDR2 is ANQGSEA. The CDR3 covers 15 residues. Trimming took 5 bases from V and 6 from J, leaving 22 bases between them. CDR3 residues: CSVRKSSSPDSEAFF. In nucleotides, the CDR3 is TGCAGCGTTAGGAAGTCTTCGTCCCCAGACTCTGAAGCTTTCTTT.

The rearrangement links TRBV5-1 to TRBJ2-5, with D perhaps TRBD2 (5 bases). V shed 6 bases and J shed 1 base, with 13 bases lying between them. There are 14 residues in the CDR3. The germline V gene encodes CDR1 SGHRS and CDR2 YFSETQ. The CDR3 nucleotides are TGCGCCAGCACTATGATGGCGGGCCAAGAGACCCAGTACTTC. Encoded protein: CASTMMAGQETQYF.

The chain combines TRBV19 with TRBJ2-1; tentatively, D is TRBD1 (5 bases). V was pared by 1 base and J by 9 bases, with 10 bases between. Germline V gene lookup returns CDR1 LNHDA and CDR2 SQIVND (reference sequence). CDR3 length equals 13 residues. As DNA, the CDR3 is TGTGCCAGTAGTATAGGAAGGGGCCGTGAGCAGTTCTTC. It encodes CASSIGRGREQFF.

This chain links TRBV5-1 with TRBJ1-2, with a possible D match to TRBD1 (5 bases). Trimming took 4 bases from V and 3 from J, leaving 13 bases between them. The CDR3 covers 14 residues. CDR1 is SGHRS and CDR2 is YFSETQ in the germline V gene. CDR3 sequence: CASSPGPPDYGYTF. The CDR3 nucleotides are TGCGCCAGCAGCCCGGGGCCCCCGGACTATGGCTACACCTTC.

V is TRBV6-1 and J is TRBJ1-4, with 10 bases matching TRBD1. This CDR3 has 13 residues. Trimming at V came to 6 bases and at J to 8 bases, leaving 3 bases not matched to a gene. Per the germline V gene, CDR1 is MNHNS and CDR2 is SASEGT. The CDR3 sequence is CASRTGGREKLFF. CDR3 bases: TGTGCCAGCAGGACAGGGGGCCGGGAAAAACTGTTTTTT.

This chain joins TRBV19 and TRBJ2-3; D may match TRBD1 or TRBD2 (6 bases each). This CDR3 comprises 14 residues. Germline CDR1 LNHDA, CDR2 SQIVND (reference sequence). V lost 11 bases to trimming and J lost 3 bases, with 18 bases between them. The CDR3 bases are TGTGCCGCGTCCCGGGGGCTGGTAACAGATACGCAGTATTTT. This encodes CAASRGLVTDTQYF.

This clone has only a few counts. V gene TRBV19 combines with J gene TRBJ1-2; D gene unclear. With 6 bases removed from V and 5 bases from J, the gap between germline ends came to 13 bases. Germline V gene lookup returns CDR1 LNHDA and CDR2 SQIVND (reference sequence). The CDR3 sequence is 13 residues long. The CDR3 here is CASSPPTGYGYTF. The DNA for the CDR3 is TGTGCCAGTAGCCCTCCTACGGGTTATGGCTACACCTTC. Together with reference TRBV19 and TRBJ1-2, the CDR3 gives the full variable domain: DGGITQSPKYLFRKEGQNVTLSCEQNLNHDAMYWYRQDPGQGLRLIYYSQIVNDFQKGDIAEGYSVSREKKESFPLTVTSAQKNPTAFYLCASSPPTGYGYTFGSGTRLTVV.

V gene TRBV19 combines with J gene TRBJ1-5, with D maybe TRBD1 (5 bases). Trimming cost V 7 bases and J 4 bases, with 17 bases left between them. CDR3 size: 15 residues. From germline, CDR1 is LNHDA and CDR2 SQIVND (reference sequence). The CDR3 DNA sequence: TGTGCCAGTAAATCTAGGGGCATAATGAATCAGCCCCAGCATTTT. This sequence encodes CASKSRGIMNQPQHF.

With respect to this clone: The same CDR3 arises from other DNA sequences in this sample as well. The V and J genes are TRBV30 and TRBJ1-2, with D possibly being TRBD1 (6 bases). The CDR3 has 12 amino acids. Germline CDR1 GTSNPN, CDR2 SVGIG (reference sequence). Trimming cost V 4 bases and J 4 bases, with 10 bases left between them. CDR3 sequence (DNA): TGTGCCTGGAACCCAGGGGCCTATGGCTACACCTTC. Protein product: CAWNPGAYGYTF.

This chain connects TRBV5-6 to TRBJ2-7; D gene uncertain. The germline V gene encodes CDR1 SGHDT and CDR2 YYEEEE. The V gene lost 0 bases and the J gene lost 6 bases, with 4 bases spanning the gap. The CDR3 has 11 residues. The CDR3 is CASSLVSEQYF. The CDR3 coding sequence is TGTGCCAGCAGCTTGGTAAGCGAGCAGTACTTC.

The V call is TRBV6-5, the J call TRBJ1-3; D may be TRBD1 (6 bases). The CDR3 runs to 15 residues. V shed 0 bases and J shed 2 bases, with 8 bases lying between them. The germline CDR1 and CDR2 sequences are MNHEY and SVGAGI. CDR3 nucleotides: TGTGCCAGCAGTTACTCGGCAGGGGCTGGAAACACCATATATTTT. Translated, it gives CASSYSAGAGNTIYF.

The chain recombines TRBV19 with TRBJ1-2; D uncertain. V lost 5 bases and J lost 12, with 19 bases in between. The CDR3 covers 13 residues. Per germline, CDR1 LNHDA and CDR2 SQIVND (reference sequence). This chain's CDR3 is CASSAVIGELDTF. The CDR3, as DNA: TGTGCCAGTAGTGCGGTTATTGGGGAATTGGACACCTTC.

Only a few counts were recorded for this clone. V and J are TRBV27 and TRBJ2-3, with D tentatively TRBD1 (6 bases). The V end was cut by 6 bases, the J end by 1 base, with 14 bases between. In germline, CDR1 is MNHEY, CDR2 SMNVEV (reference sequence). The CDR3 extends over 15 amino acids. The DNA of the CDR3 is TGTGCCAGCAGACTCACTCCAGGGGGCACAGATACGCAGTATTTT. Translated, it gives CASRLTPGGTDTQYF.

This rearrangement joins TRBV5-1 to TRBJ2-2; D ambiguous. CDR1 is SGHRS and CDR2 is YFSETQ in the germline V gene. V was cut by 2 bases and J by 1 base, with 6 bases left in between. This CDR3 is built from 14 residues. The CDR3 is CASSLGWNTGELFF. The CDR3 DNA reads TGCGCCAGCAGCTTAGGGTGGAACACCGGGGAGCTGTTTTTT.

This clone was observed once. The CDR3 DNA is TGTGCCAGCAGCTTCGGGACTAGCGGGAACTCAGATACGCAGTATTTT. Translating it yields CASSFGTSGNSDTQYF. The chain joins TRBV13 to TRBJ2-3; TRBD2 agrees at 13 bases. The CDR3 loop spans 16 amino acids. Germline V gene sequence: CDR1 PRHDT, CDR2 FYEKMQ (reference sequence). With 3 bases clipped from V and 4 bases from J, the junction kept 4 bases outside the gene matches.

This CDR3 is CSVVPGTGSYEQYF. CDR3 sequence (DNA): TGCAGCGTTGTCCCCGGGACAGGGTCCTACGAGCAGTACTTC. V gene TRBV29-1 combines with J gene TRBJ2-7; 9 nucleotides match TRBD1. This CDR3 contains 14 residues. V lost 4 bases to trimming and J lost 1 base; unmatched junction nucleotides: 5. CDR1 and CDR2 (germline): SQVTM, ANQGSEA.

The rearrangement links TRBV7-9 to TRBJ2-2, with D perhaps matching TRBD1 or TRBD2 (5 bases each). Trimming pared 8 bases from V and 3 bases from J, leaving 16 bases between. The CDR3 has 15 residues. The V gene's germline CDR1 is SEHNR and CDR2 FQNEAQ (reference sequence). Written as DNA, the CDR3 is TGTGCCAGCGGGGATCACGGGGCCGACACCGGGGAGCTGTTTTTT. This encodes CASGDHGADTGELFF.